This passage covers 20 T cell receptor beta chains from one sample sequenced in a study of neurological immune-mediated disorders. Sample time point: longitudinal time-point 1 (baseline). TCRdb fed the 5' RACE reads into MiXCR, producing one record per CDR3 protein. The sample has more than 70,000 distinct CDR3 sequences, approximately 10% seen once. Material: PBMCs. The receptors come from a man younger than 45 in good health.

This clonotype was detected ten times or more. J is TRBJ1-1 and V is TRBV5-1; no definite D call. CDR3 size: 13 residues. V lost 0 bases and J lost 2, with 5 bases in between. CDR1 and CDR2 from the germline V gene are SGHRS and YFSETQ. This chain's CDR3 is CASSLERNTEAFF. As DNA, the CDR3 is TGCGCCAGCAGCTTGGAACGAAACACTGAAGCTTTCTTT.

At least ten counts were recorded for this clonotype. The chain has TRBV5-1 and TRBJ1-4, with 7 bases matching TRBD1. The CDR3 is 17 amino acids. Germline V gives CDR1 SGHRS, CDR2 YFSETQ. Trimming cost V 1 base and J 8 bases; bases outside gene matches: 14. As DNA, the CDR3 is TGCGCCAGCAGCTTGACTCCCACGACAGGGAGGGAAGAAAAACTGTTTTTT. Translating it yields CASSLTPTTGREEKLFF.

This clonotype occurred many times. The chain uses TRBV29-1 and TRBJ1-2; tentatively, D is TRBD1 (5 bases). The CDR3 consists of 12 residues. The V and J ends lost 4 bases and 7 bases respectively, with 13 bases between them. Per the germline V gene, CDR1 is SQVTM and CDR2 is ANQGSEA. The DNA of the CDR3 is TGCAGCGTTGCCAGGGCCCTTGGTGGCTACACCTTC. This gives the protein CSVARALGGYTF.

The sample holds many counts of this clonotype. The chain carries TRBV3-1 and TRBJ1-6; D gene ambiguous. This CDR3 comprises 13 residues. V lost 0 bases to trimming and J lost 12 bases, with 9 bases between them. Germline V lookup: CDR1 LGHDT, CDR2 YNNKEL (reference sequence). Here the CDR3 reads CASSQDRRVPLHF. The CDR3 DNA reads TGTGCCAGCAGCCAAGATCGTCGGGTACCCCTCCACTTT.

The table lists this clonotype with many counts. The gene calls are TRBV27 and TRBJ2-7; TRBD1 matches at 9 bases. The CDR3 covers 15 residues. With 0 bases clipped from V and 5 bases from J, the junction kept 5 bases outside the gene matches. Per the germline V gene, CDR1 is MNHEY and CDR2 is SMNVEV (reference sequence). The chain's CDR3 is CASSLSRDRVNEQYF. As DNA, the CDR3 is TGTGCCAGCAGTTTATCGAGGGACAGGGTAAACGAGCAGTACTTC.

This clonotype came up many times. V is TRBV27 and J is TRBJ2-3; no reliable D call. Germline assignment: CDR1 MNHEY and CDR2 SMNVEV (reference sequence). The CDR3 totals 12 residues. The V end lost 4 bases, the J end lost 4 bases, and 6 bases lay between the germline ends. In DNA form, the CDR3 reads TGTGCCAGCAGTTCTCAACCAGATACGCAGTATTTT. Protein: CASSSQPDTQYF.

This clonotype was detected many times. The chain joins TRBV6-6 to TRBJ2-1; TRBD2 matches 9 bases. The ends lost 6 bases at V and 12 bases at J; junction bases unmatched: 3. CDR3 size: 11 residues. The germline V gene encodes CDR1 MNHNY and CDR2 SVGAGI (reference sequence). The CDR3 DNA reads TGTGCCAGCAGGACGACTAGCGGGCAGTTCTTC. Translation: CASRTTSGQFF.

This clonotype has ten or more counts. The chain employs TRBV27 and TRBJ2-2, with 9 bases fitting TRBD1. CDR1 and CDR2 (germline): MNHEY, SMNVEV (reference sequence). CDR3 size: 15 residues. Losses at the gene ends were 6 bases for V and 5 bases for J; bases not matched to a gene: 7. Here the CDR3 DNA reads TGTGCCAGCAGGGGACAGGGCCCTGAAACCGGGGAGCTGTTTTTT. Protein: CASRGQGPETGELFF.

This clonotype was recorded many times. The genes are TRBV10-2 and TRBJ1-1; maybe TRBD1 (5 bases). Trimming took off 8 bases at V and 4 bases at J, with 11 bases between the two ends. This CDR3 has 12 amino acids. In germline, CDR1 is WSHSY, CDR2 SAAADI. In DNA, the CDR3 is TGCGCCAGCTGGGGCGGTGGCACTGAAGCTTTCTTT. As protein: CASWGGGTEAFF.

Many counts were recorded for this clonotype. An end of the junction differs from the germline gene, which may be a read error. This rearrangement joins TRBV12-3 or TRBV12-4 to TRBJ2-1; 10 bases fit TRBD2. The CDR3 has 15 amino acids. DNA for the CDR3: TGTGCCAGCAGCTTAGCCGGGACTAGCGTAAATGAGCAGTTCTTC. This translates into CASSLAGTSVNEQFF.

In its sample, this clonotype was seen many times. In DNA form, the CDR3 reads TGTGCCAGCAGCCCCCTCCCGGGACCTATGAACACTGAAGCTTTCTTT. It specifies CASSPLPGPMNTEAFF. The chain links TRBV7-8 to TRBJ1-1; weak D call: TRBD1 (5 bases). Germline V gene data show CDR1 as SGHVS and CDR2 as FQNEAQ. The length of the CDR3 is 16 residues. Trimming took off 5 bases at V and 0 bases at J, with 16 bases between the two ends.

This clonotype was seen only a few times. The CDR3 sequence: CASSLGHGQETQYF. CDR3 coding DNA: TGTGCCAGCAGCTTGGGACACGGACAAGAGACCCAGTACTTC. The chain joins TRBV7-3 to TRBJ2-5; tentatively, D is TRBD1 (6 bases). V was clipped by 3 bases and J by 2 bases, with 10 bases between them. The CDR3 has 14 amino acids. Germline CDR1 is SGHTA and CDR2 is FQGTGA.

The sample holds many counts of this clonotype. The genes are TRBV15 and TRBJ1-2; D remains unclear. Germline V gene lookup returns CDR1 LNHNV and CDR2 YYDKDF (reference sequence). The length of the CDR3 is 16 residues. V gave up 0 bases and J gave up 2 bases, with 13 bases separating them. The CDR3 sequence is CATSRDRSSSNYGYTF. DNA of the CDR3: TGTGCCACCAGCAGAGATCGAAGCTCTTCCAACTATGGCTACACCTTC.

This clonotype was seen at least ten times. V is TRBV28 and J is TRBJ1-1; the match to TRBD1 covers 7 bases. In germline, CDR1 is MDHEN, CDR2 SYDVKM. The CDR3 runs to 15 residues. V shed 5 bases and J 10 bases; nucleotides not matched to a gene: 16. This chain's CDR3 is CASSPARDRVRGAFF. The DNA of the CDR3 is TGTGCCAGCAGTCCAGCCCGAGACAGGGTTCGTGGAGCTTTCTTT.

The table lists this clonotype with many counts. The rearrangement links TRBV5-1 to TRBJ2-5; D is perhaps TRBD2 (6 bases). This CDR3 has 14 residues. Germline CDR1 reads SGHRS; CDR2 reads YFSETQ. The V end lost 0 bases, the J end lost 5 bases, and 11 bases lay between the germline ends. The CDR3 spells CASSLVTSSETQYF. CDR3 DNA: TGCGCCAGCAGCTTGGTGACTAGTTCGGAGACCCAGTACTTC. Drawing the rest from reference TRBV5-1 and TRBJ2-5, the complete variable domain is KAGVTQTPRYLIKTRGQQVTLSCSPISGHRSVSWYQQTPGQGLQFLFEYFSETQRNKGNFPGRFSGRQFSNSRSEMNVSTLELGDSALYLCASSLVTSSETQYFGPGTRLLVL.

This clonotype was counted many times. The V call is TRBV3-1, the J call TRBJ2-1, with TRBD1 matching 8 bases. J gave up 3 bases and V 4 bases, and 8 bases lay outside the gene matches. CDR1 LGHDT and CDR2 YNNKEL come from the germline V gene (reference sequence). The CDR3 sequence is 16 residues long. The CDR3 nucleotides are TGTGCCAGCAGCCGCCCCGGACAGGGAGACTACAATGAGCAGTTCTTC. As protein: CASSRPGQGDYNEQFF.

This clonotype occurred many times. The genes are TRBV29-1 and TRBJ2-7, with 8 nucleotides matching TRBD2. Trimming cost V 0 bases and J 4 bases; bases outside gene matches: 11. The CDR3 sequence is 16 residues long. CDR1 is SQVTM and CDR2 is ANQGSEA in the germline V gene. The CDR3 reads CSVEDRRSGRPYEQYF. In nucleotides, the CDR3 is TGCAGCGTTGAAGATCGAAGGAGCGGGAGACCGTACGAGCAGTACTTC.

This clonotype was counted at least ten times. This sequence joins TRBV7-9 and TRBJ1-2; possible D gene TRBD1, 5 bases. The CDR3 sequence is 17 residues long. The V end lost 5 bases, the J end lost 1 base, and 20 bases lay between the germline ends. Germline lookup yields CDR1 SEHNR and CDR2 FQNEAQ (reference sequence). The CDR3 here is CASSTDGAASINYGYTF. CDR3 sequence (DNA): TGTGCCAGCAGCACCGACGGGGCAGCGAGTATTAACTATGGCTACACCTTC.

This clonotype was found many times. The rearrangement uses TRBV29-1 and TRBJ2-7; D not certain. The germline V gene encodes CDR1 SQVTM and CDR2 ANQGSEA. This CDR3 is 12 amino acids long. The V and J ends lost 5 bases and 7 bases respectively, with 15 bases between them. CDR3 region: CSVLGFVKEQYF. Written as DNA, the CDR3 is TGCAGCGTTCTGGGTTTTGTGAAAGAGCAGTACTTC.

This clonotype occurred many times. The chain recombines TRBV7-3 with TRBJ1-1; the match to TRBD1 covers 8 bases. This CDR3 spans 13 amino acids. The V segment lost 5 bases and the J segment 5 bases; nucleotides outside the gene matches: 4. Per germline, CDR1 SGHTA and CDR2 FQGTGA. This chain's CDR3 is CASSPRQGTEAFF. The CDR3 region has the DNA TGTGCCAGCAGCCCTAGACAGGGGACTGAAGCTTTCTTT.